The next 13 T cell receptor beta chains were all read from a single sample in a study of OX40 agonist ivuxolimab in advanced cancers. Clones were sequenced by immunoSEQ multiplex PCR, and TCRdb holds only the in-frame ones, with some missing. The sample lists 50,000 or so clones, roughly nine tenths seen once, with 5.5% to 7.5% in the top ten. The sample was CD4+ or CD8+ T cells sorted from blood, taken in a trial of the OX40 agonist ivuxolimab. These receptors all stem from an adult with an advanced solid tumor such as melanoma, head and neck, liver or kidney cancer.

This chain links TRBV7-9 with TRBJ2-1, with TRBD2 matching over 9 bases. The CDR3 runs 18 residues. V dropped 1 base and J dropped 6; count of bases not matched to a gene: 13. CDR1 is SEHNR and CDR2 is FQNEAQ in the germline V gene (reference sequence). The chain's CDR3 is CASSLGGRRREGLNEQFF. CDR3 coding DNA: TGTGCCAGCAGCTTAGGAGGGCGTAGGCGGGAGGGCCTCAATGAGCAGTTCTTC.

The V gene is TRBV29-1, the J gene TRBJ1-1; D may be TRBD1 (5 bases). This CDR3 comprises 14 residues. Trimming stripped 1 base from V and 3 bases from J, with 12 bases between. The germline CDR1 and CDR2 sequences are SQVTM and ANQGSEA. The CDR3 reads CSVEGRGEYTEAFF. For the CDR3, the DNA is TGCAGCGTTGAAGGGCGAGGGGAATACACTGAAGCTTTCTTT.

The rearrangement links TRBV6-5 to TRBJ2-3; D is unresolved. CDR3 length: 13 amino acids. Germline V gene sequence: CDR1 MNHEY, CDR2 SVGAGI. V lost 2 bases to trimming and J lost 5 bases, with 8 bases between them. Here the CDR3 DNA reads TGTGCCAGCAGTTACGGTTTTAGAGATACGCAGTATTTT. Amino acid sequence: CASSYGFRDTQYF.

The rearrangement links TRBV28 to TRBJ1-2; 8 bases are a match to TRBD1. Germline V lookup: CDR1 MDHEN, CDR2 SYDVKM. The CDR3 spans 13 residues. V gave up 5 bases and J gave up 3 bases; unmatched junction bases: 2. The CDR3 reads CASSRDRYYGYTF. Here the CDR3 DNA reads TGTGCCAGCAGTCGGGACAGGTACTATGGCTACACCTTC.

This sequence joins TRBV5-6 and TRBJ2-2; D gene unclear. CDR3 size: 13 residues. Trimming shortened V by 4 bases and J by 5 bases, and 9 bases separated the two germline ends. Per germline, CDR1 SGHDT and CDR2 YYEEEE. This CDR3 is CASSPQITGELFF. In DNA form, the CDR3 reads TGTGCCAGCAGCCCTCAGATAACCGGGGAGCTGTTTTTT.

By sample fraction, this clone is medium-sized. The chain employs TRBV10-3 and TRBJ1-1; no clear D. The CDR3 is 13 residues long. Trimming took off 5 bases at V and 3 bases at J, with 10 bases between the two ends. Germline-derived CDR1 and CDR2 are ENHRY and SYGVKD. CDR3 region: CAISLLSDTEAFF. CDR3 DNA: TGTGCCATCAGTCTTCTTTCTGACACTGAAGCTTTCTTT.

The chain is built from TRBV7-9 and TRBJ2-5; D remains ambiguous. This CDR3 is 11 amino acids long. CDR1 SEHNR and CDR2 FQNEAQ come from the germline V gene (reference sequence). Trimming pared 4 bases from V and 6 bases from J, leaving 6 bases between. CDR3 DNA: TGTGCCAGCAGCTCTGATCAGACCCAGTACTTC. This gives the protein CASSSDQTQYF.

The chain carries TRBV28 and TRBJ2-1, with D unclear. Germline V gene lookup returns CDR1 MDHEN and CDR2 SYDVKM. The CDR3 extends over 14 amino acids. V gave up 10 bases and J gave up 2 bases, with 15 bases separating them. CDR3 loop: CATADQMAYNEQFF. The DNA for the CDR3 is TGTGCCACCGCGGACCAAATGGCCTACAATGAGCAGTTCTTC.

This sequence joins TRBV28 and TRBJ2-5; TRBD2 aligns across 10 bases. Germline V gene data show CDR1 as MDHEN and CDR2 as SYDVKM. The CDR3 extends over 14 amino acids. Trimming cost V 5 bases and J 2 bases; bases outside gene matches: 2. CDR3 residues: CASSQLAGQETQYF. In DNA form, the CDR3 reads TGTGCCAGCAGTCAACTAGCGGGACAAGAGACCCAGTACTTC.

This clone is a singleton in its sample. The chain joins TRBV4-3 to TRBJ1-2; unclear D gene. V lost 3 bases, J lost 5 bases, and 10 bases lay in between. This CDR3 is built from 13 residues. CDR1 and CDR2 (germline): LGHNA, YSLEER. This CDR3 reads CASSQGSGYGYTF. CDR3 nucleotide sequence: TGCGCCAGCAGCCAGGGTTCGGGGTATGGCTACACCTTC.

The J gene is TRBJ1-5, the V gene TRBV21-1; the D call TRBD1 from the table was never checked on the DNA. TRBV21-1 is reported as a pseudogene. This CDR3 is 15 amino acids long. The CDR3 spells CASSHGQVCNQPQHF. CDR3 nucleotide sequence: TGTGCCAGCAGCCATGGACAGGTATGCAATCAGCCCCAGCATTTT.

The chain uses TRBV9 and TRBJ2-1; D uncertain. This CDR3 spans 12 amino acids. Looked up from germline, CDR1 is SGDLS and CDR2 is YYNGEE. Trimming took 2 bases from V and 7 from J, leaving 7 bases between them. The CDR3 DNA is TGTGCCAGCAGCGTGGGAAGGAATGAGCAGTTCTTC. This gives the protein CASSVGRNEQFF.

V gene TRBV27 combines with J gene TRBJ2-3; TRBD2 matches at 13 bases. V was clipped by 5 bases and J by 3 bases; unmatched bases: 8. The CDR3 has 17 amino acids. Germline loops: CDR1 MNHEY, CDR2 SMNVEV (reference sequence). Here the CDR3 reads CASSRTSGSLLTDTQYF. CDR3 coding DNA: TGTGCCAGCAGTCGGACTAGCGGGAGTCTATTAACAGATACGCAGTATTTT.